The source of this T cell receptor beta chain is a study of CD8+CD57+ T cells in acquired aplastic anemia. Study-level information: DNA recovered from sorted CD4+ and CD8+ cells had a mean of 3.2 ug. Findings and caveats of the study: Levels of CD8+ Simpson's diversity were not significantly distinct in patients versus controls. Patients and controls shared about 27 CD8+ CDR3 sequences.

This clonotype has only one observation. Its specificity is not known. CD8+CD57+ cell expansion, shown by flow cytometry, had occurred in the patients selected for sequencing. All participating patients were living with severe acquired aplastic anemia. Genomic DNA templated the TCR beta VDJ and CDR3 profiling. TCRdb re-called the reads with MiXCR, one entry per CDR3 protein. Of about 170,000 distinct CDR3 sequences in the sample, 47% were seen once. Germline V lookup: CDR1 SGHAT, CDR2 FQNNGV. V lost 4 bases, J lost 5 bases, and 0 bases stayed unmatched. This CDR3 comprises 13 residues. Sequencing was carried out using sorted CD4+, CD8+, or CD8+CD57+ T cells (not recorded which) from PBMCs. This TCR was sampled from a human donor with aplastic anemia. The chain links TRBV11-2 to TRBJ1-5; 9 bases line up with TRBD1. The CDR3 sequence: CASSWDRDQPQHF. The DNA for the CDR3 is TGTGCCAGCAGCTGGGACAGGGATCAGCCCCAGCATTTT.